A selection of T cell receptor beta chains follows, all from one sample in a study of Ad26.COV2.S vaccination and SARS-CoV-2 variants. Produced via immunoSEQ multiplex PCR; TCRdb's table is partial and in-frame only. The sample includes some 390,000 clones, roughly nine tenths of them seen just once. The material was peripheral blood, obtained in a trial of Ad26.COV2.S vaccine versus placebo. Every receptor here comes from a person aged 18-60 years who received the Ad26.COV2.S COVID-19 vaccine or a placebo. The CDR3 runs from the conserved cysteine through the conserved F or W. A D gene is named only where the DNA matches it firmly. Not all rows give a size; the values are once, few, many and, for expanded clones, a class.

.	TRBJ2-7	TRBV12-3/TRBV12-4	.	13	CASSHRGLYEQYF
.	TRBJ1-5	TRBV28	.	14	CASFVLGGNQPQHF
.	TRBJ1-4	TRBV5-1	.	17	CASSGGAANDGAEKLFF
once	TRBJ1-1	TRBV4-2	TRBD1	13	CASSQERGQRAFF
.	TRBJ2-3	TRBV6-2/TRBV6-3	TRBD2	18	CASSYPASGGLSTDTQYF
.	TRBJ1-5	TRBV4-3	TRBD1	13	CASSRDRDQPQHF
.	TRBJ2-1	TRBV11-3	.	12	CASSRTIGEQFF
.	TRBJ2-7	TRBV10-1	.	14	CASSDGTGSYEQYF
.	TRBJ2-3	TRBV14	TRBD2	16	CASSLLAGVYTDTQYF
.	TRBJ2-3	TRBV10-3	TRBD2	14	CATRASGSTDTQYF
.	TRBJ1-2	TRBV27	.	16	CASSLAAPGANYGYTF
.	TRBJ1-1	TRBV3-1/TRBV3-2	.	13	CASSQNMNTEAFF
.	TRBJ1-2	TRBV6-5	TRBD1	14	CASSGRGQSYGYTF
.	TRBJ1-2	TRBV5-6	.	14	CASSLAGDDYGYTF
.	TRBJ2-1	TRBV14	TRBD2	18	CASSQVVTGPTSNNEQFF
.	TRBJ1-1	TRBV29-1	TRBD1	13	CSVRQGLATEAFF
.	TRBJ2-1	TRBV5-5	TRBD2	19	CASSFGLAGGPPPYNEQFF
.	TRBJ1-4	TRBV3-1/TRBV3-2	.	16	CASSHGRGVANEKLFF
.	TRBJ2-3	TRBV4-1	.	16	CASSQVVAASTDTQYF
once	TRBJ2-1	TRBV19	.	16	CASSILRPGTRNEQFF
.	TRBJ2-2	TRBV6-1	.	15	CASSERGTFNGELFF
.	TRBJ1-6	TRBV7-9	TRBD1	18	CASSLGGTGWSYNSPLHF
.	TRBJ1-5	TRBV2	.	14	CASSVRRGVQPQHF
.	TRBJ1-2	TRBV4-1	.	16	CASSPTRGQGIYGYTF